This TCR beta chain was recorded in a study of cytomegalovirus exposure and HLA in healthy donors. General observations from the study: Among the most significant clusters, several appeared linked to common viral pathogens in a later analysis. Later analysis demonstrated an association between a missense DCLRE1C variant and TCR beta V- and J-gene trimming.

Germline assignment: CDR1 SEHNR and CDR2 FQNEAQ (reference sequence). Trimming took off 3 bases at V and 1 base at J, with 12 bases between the two ends. This CDR3 is 15 amino acids long. Only a few counts were recorded for this clone. Its specificity is unknown. It was with 60 Vbeta and 13 Jbeta primers that the PCR ran. Produced via immunoSEQ multiplex PCR; TCRdb's table is partial and in-frame only. The sample lists about 200,000 clones, roughly three quarters occurring once. The source of this sequence is a male donor in good health and CMV-seropositive. The V gene is TRBV7-9, the J gene TRBJ1-1, with a possible D match to TRBD1 (5 bases). Sequencing used PBMCs. CDR3 nucleotide sequence: TGTGCCAGCAGCTTGGGGCCTTCCCCGAACACTGAAGCTTTCTTT. It is translated as CASSLGPSPNTEAFF.